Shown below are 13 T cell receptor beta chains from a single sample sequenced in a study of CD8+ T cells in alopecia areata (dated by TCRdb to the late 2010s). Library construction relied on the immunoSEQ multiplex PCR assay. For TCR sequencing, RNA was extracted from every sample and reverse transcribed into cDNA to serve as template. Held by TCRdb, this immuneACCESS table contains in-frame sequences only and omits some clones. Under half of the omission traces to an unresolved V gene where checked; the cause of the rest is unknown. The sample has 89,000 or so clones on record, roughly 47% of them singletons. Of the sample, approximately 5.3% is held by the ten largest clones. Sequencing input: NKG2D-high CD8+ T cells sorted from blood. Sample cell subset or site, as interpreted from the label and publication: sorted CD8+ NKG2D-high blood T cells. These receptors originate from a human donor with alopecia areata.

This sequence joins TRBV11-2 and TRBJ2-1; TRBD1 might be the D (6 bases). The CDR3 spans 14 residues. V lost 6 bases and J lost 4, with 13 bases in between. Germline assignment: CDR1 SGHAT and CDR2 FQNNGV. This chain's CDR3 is CASSPGQGYNEQFF. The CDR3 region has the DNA TGTGCCAGCAGTCCGGGACAAGGATACAATGAGCAGTTCTTC.

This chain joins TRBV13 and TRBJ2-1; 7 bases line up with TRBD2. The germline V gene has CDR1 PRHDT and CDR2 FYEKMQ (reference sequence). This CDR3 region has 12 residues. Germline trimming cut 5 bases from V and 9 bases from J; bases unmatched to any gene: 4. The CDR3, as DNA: TGTGCCAGCAGCGATCCGGGGGGTGAGCAGTTCTTC. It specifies CASSDPGGEQFF.

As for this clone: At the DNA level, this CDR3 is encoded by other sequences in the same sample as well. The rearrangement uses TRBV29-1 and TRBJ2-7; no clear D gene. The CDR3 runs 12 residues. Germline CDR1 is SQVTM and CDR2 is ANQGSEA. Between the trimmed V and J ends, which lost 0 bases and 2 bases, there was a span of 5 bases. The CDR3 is CSVEDRPYEQYF. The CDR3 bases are TGCAGCGTTGAAGATCGACCCTACGAGCAGTACTTC.

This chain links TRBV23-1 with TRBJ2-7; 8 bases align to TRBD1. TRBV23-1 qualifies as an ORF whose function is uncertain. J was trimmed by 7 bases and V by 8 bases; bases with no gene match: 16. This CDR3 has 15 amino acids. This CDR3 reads CASGQDREEGGEQYF. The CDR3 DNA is TGCGCCAGCGGACAGGACAGGGAGGAGGGCGGGGAGCAGTACTTC.

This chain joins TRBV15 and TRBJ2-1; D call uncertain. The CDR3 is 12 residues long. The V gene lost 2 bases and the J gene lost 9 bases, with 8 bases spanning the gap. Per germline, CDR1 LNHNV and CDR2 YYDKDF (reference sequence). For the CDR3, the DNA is TGTGCCACCAGCAGACCCTCCGCTGAGCAGTTCTTC. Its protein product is CATSRPSAEQFF.

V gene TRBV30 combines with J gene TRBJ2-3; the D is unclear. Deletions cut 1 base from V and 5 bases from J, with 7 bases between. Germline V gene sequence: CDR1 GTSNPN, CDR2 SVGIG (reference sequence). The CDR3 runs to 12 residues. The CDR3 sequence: CAWSGEEDTQYF. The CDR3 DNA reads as TGTGCCTGGAGTGGAGAAGAAGATACGCAGTATTTT.

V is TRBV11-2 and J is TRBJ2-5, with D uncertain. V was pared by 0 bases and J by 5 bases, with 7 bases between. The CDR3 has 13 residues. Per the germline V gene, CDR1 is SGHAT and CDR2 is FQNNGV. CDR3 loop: CASSLEDWETQYF. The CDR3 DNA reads TGTGCCAGCAGCTTAGAAGATTGGGAGACCCAGTACTTC.

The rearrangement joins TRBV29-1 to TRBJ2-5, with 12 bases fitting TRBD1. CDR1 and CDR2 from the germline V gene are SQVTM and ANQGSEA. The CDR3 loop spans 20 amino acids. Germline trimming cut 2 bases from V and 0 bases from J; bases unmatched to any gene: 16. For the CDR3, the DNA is TGCAGCGTTGAATGGATGGTGGGAATTGGGACAGGGGGCCACCAAGAGACCCAGTACTTC. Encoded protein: CSVEWMVGIGTGGHQETQYF. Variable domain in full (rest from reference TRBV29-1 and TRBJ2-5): SAVISQKPSRDICQRGTSLTIQCQVDSQVTMMFWYRQQPGQSLTLIATANQGSEATYESGFVIDKFPISRPNLTFSTLTVSNMSPEDSSIYLCSVEWMVGIGTGGHQETQYFGPGTRLLVL.

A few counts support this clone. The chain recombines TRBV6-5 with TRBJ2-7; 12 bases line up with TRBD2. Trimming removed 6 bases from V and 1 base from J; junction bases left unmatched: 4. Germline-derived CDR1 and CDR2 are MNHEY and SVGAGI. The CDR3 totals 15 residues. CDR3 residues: CASSRGTSGSYEQYF. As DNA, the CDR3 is TGTGCCAGCAGCCGAGGGACTAGCGGGTCCTACGAGCAGTACTTC.

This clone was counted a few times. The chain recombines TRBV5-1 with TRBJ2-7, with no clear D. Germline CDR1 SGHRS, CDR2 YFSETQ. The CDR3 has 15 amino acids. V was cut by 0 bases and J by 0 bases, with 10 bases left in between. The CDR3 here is CASSLGPRSSYEQYF. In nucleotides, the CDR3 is TGCGCCAGCAGCTTGGGGCCGCGTAGCTCCTACGAGCAGTACTTC.

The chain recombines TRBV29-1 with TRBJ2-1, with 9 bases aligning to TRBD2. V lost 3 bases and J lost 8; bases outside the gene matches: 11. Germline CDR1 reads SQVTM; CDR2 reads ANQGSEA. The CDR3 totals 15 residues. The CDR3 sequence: CSVEWSGGLMDEQFF. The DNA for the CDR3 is TGCAGCGTTGAGTGGAGCGGGGGGCTTATGGATGAGCAGTTCTTC.

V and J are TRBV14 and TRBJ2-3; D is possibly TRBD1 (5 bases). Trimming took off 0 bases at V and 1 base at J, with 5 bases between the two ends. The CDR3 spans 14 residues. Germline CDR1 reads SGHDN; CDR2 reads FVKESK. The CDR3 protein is CASSQDRGTDTQYF. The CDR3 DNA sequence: TGTGCCAGCAGCCAAGACAGGGGCACAGATACGCAGTATTTT.

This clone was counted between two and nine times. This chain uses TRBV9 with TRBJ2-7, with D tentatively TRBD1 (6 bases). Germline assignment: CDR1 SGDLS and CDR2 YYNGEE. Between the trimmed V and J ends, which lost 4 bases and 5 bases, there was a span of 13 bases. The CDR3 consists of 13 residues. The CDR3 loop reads CASSPTGSHEQYF. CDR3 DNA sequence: TGTGCCAGCAGCCCCACAGGGAGCCACGAGCAGTACTTC.